The 28 T cell receptor beta chains in this list originate from one sample, sequenced in a study of human T cells and chemical hapten exposure. TCRdb reprocessed the RACE reads via MiXCR and lists one record per CDR3 protein. Of 95,000 or so distinct CDR3 sequences listed, around 10% are singletons. Time point specified: patch test 2, 6 weeks after DPC sensitization. The sample's treatment: therapeutic diphenylcyclopropenone sensitization with weekly scalp DPC. Material: whole blood, obtained in connection with sensitization to the hapten diphenylcyclopropenone (DPC). The receptors here all came from a woman in her thirties or forties with alopecia areata. Some clones in this sample may be carry-over from other donors' samples.

This clonotype was found many times. In DNA, the CDR3 is TGTGCCAGCAGCCGGGAAGTTCGGAACACCGGGGAGCTGTTTTTT. Translation: CASSREVRNTGELFF. This chain links TRBV6-2 or TRBV6-3 with TRBJ2-2; D perhaps matches TRBD2 (5 bases). Germline V CDR1 and CDR2: MNHEY, SVGEGT. The length of the CDR3 is 15 residues. V was pared by 6 bases and J by 1 base, with 12 bases between.

This clonotype appeared many times. This chain joins TRBV6-2 or TRBV6-3 and TRBJ2-4; a possible D gene is TRBD1 (5 bases). The germline gives CDR1 MNHEY, CDR2 SVGEGT. CDR3 size: 15 residues. Trimming left V 6 bases short and J 0 bases short, with 12 bases between. DNA for the CDR3: TGTGCCAGCAGCCACAGGAACGTAGCCAAAAACATTCAGTACTTC. Translating it yields CASSHRNVAKNIQYF.

This clonotype was recorded at least ten times. The chain joins TRBV11-3 to TRBJ2-3; TRBD1 might be the D (7 bases). CDR3 size: 15 residues. The germline CDR1 and CDR2 sequences are SGHNT and YENEEA. Trimming stripped 5 bases from V and 2 bases from J, with 14 bases between. CDR3 in amino acids: CASSPGGSPTDTQYF. As DNA, the CDR3 is TGTGCCAGCAGCCCAGGGGGGTCGCCCACAGATACGCAGTATTTT.

This clonotype was detected only a few times. V usage is TRBV20-1 and J usage is TRBJ2-5, with D tentatively TRBD2 (7 bases). Germline V gene lookup returns CDR1 DFQATT and CDR2 SNEGSKA (reference sequence). The CDR3 length is 14 residues. The V end lost 0 bases, the J end lost 5 bases, and 13 bases lay between the germline ends. The CDR3 protein is CSARDNAGAETQYF. CDR3 bases: TGCAGTGCTAGAGATAACGCGGGGGCGGAGACCCAGTACTTC.

This clonotype was counted a few times. The rearrangement uses TRBV10-2 and TRBJ1-5; a weak D match, TRBD1 (5 bases). This CDR3 comprises 16 residues. Trimming pared 6 bases from V and 2 bases from J, leaving 17 bases between. Germline V CDR1 and CDR2: WSHSY, SAAADI. The CDR3 DNA sequence: TGCGCCAGCAGAGGGGAGGTCCCCTGGGGCAATCAGCCCCAGCATTTT. Protein sequence: CASRGEVPWGNQPQHF.

The genes are TRBV7-6 and TRBJ2-7, with 9 bases that match TRBD2. The trim removed 0 bases at V and 3 bases at J, leaving 18 bases unmatched. Germline lookup yields CDR1 SGHVS and CDR2 FNYEAQ. The CDR3 is made up of 20 amino acids. The CDR3 sequence is CASSLALRSGGRNENYEQYF. The CDR3 region has the DNA TGTGCCAGCAGCTTAGCGCTTCGTAGCGGGGGCCGCAATGAAAACTACGAGCAGTACTTC.

This clonotype was seen more than once but under ten times. The chain has TRBV4-3 and TRBJ2-1; a possible D gene is TRBD2 (5 bases). The CDR3 runs to 15 residues. Germline assignment: CDR1 LGHNA and CDR2 YSLEER. The V gene lost 0 bases and the J gene lost 8 bases, with 14 bases spanning the gap. The CDR3 sequence is CASSQDGLAVDEQFF. The CDR3 nucleotides read TGCGCCAGCAGCCAAGATGGTCTAGCTGTCGATGAGCAGTTCTTC.

This clonotype was observed at least ten times. V gene TRBV10-2 combines with J gene TRBJ1-2, with 9 bases that match TRBD1. CDR3 length: 13 residues. Trimming removed 6 bases from V and 6 bases from J; junction bases left unmatched: 5. CDR1 and CDR2 from the germline V gene are WSHSY and SAAADI. The CDR3 DNA follows: TGCGCCAGCAGGGAGGACAGGGGTGATGGCTACACCTTC. Protein product: CASREDRGDGYTF.

This clonotype was seen at least ten times. In DNA, the CDR3 is TGTGCCAGCAGTTACTCGAAGCCTGGAATTTTGGGTTATAATTCACCCCTCCACTTT. Its protein is CASSYSKPGILGYNSPLHF. This chain connects TRBV6-2 or TRBV6-3 to TRBJ1-6; D remains unclear. V dropped 0 bases and J dropped 4 bases, with 19 bases sitting between them. The germline V gene has CDR1 MNHEY and CDR2 SVGEGT. The CDR3 runs 19 residues.

The rearrangement joins TRBV9 to TRBJ2-7; D gene uncertain. In germline, CDR1 is SGDLS, CDR2 YYNGEE. V dropped 4 bases and J dropped 0 bases, with 8 bases sitting between them. CDR3 length: 13 residues. CDR3 residues: CASSPRGSYEQYF. CDR3 in DNA: TGTGCCAGCAGCCCTCGAGGCTCCTACGAGCAGTACTTC.

This clonotype has just a few counts. The V call is TRBV2, the J call TRBJ2-1; no reliable D call. Trimming stripped 2 bases from V and 13 bases from J, with 15 bases between. Germline loops: CDR1 SNHLY, CDR2 FYNNEI. The CDR3 spans 13 residues. CDR3: CASSEQALATQFF. CDR3 bases: TGTGCCAGCAGTGAACAGGCCTTGGCCACTCAGTTCTTC. The variable domain in full, completed from reference TRBV2 and TRBJ2-1, reads EPEVTQTPSHQVTQMGQEVILRCVPISNHLYFYWYRQILGQKVEFLVSFYNNEISEKSEIFDDQFSVERPDGSNFTLKIRSTKLEDSAMYFCASSEQALATQFFGPGTRLTVL.

This clonotype was counted ten times or more. This chain connects TRBV10-3 to TRBJ2-7, with D possibly being TRBD1 or TRBD2 (5 bases each). The CDR3 is made up of 13 amino acids. The germline CDR1 and CDR2 sequences are ENHRY and SYGVKD. Deletions cut 4 bases from V and 0 bases from J, with 7 bases between. This CDR3 reads CAISAGSSYEQYF. CDR3 bases: TGTGCCATCAGTGCAGGGAGCTCCTACGAGCAGTACTTC.

The sample holds a few counts of this clonotype. This chain connects TRBV27 to TRBJ1-1; tentative D call: TRBD1 (5 bases). Germline-derived CDR1 and CDR2 are MNHEY and SMNVEV (reference sequence). The ends were cut back, 5 bases at V and 7 bases at J, with 20 bases in the middle. The CDR3 has 15 amino acids. CDR3 coding DNA: TGTGCCAGCAGTCTTATCTTCCGGGACTTTAATGAAGCTTTCTTT. Translation: CASSLIFRDFNEAFF.

The rearrangement joins TRBV5-1 to TRBJ2-5; 7 bases are shared with TRBD1. Trimming at V came to 4 bases and at J to 3 bases, leaving 6 bases not matched to a gene. CDR3 length: 14 amino acids. CDR1 is SGHRS and CDR2 is YFSETQ in the germline V gene. The CDR3 sequence: CASSRGQAKETQYF. The CDR3 coding sequence is TGCGCCAGCAGCCGCGGACAGGCGAAAGAGACCCAGTACTTC.

The table lists this clonotype with many counts. The V gene is TRBV4-3, the J gene TRBJ2-5; D might be TRBD2 (5 bases). The germline V gene encodes CDR1 LGHNA and CDR2 YSLEER. The CDR3 runs to 17 residues. Trimming removed 1 base at V and 2 bases at J, with 17 bases between. The CDR3 is CASSQGSGAGPQETQYF. The CDR3 nucleotides read TGCGCCAGCAGCCAAGGTTCGGGTGCGGGTCCACAAGAGACCCAGTACTTC.

This clonotype was seen a handful of times. J is TRBJ2-1 and V is TRBV20-1, with 9 positions matching TRBD2. J was trimmed by 3 bases and V by 3 bases; bases with no gene match: 12. The CDR3 totals 17 residues. CDR1 is DFQATT, CDR2 SNEGSKA, per germline (reference sequence). CDR3 region: CSARSAGAGGLYNEQFF. The CDR3 coding sequence is TGCAGTGCTAGGTCGGCTGGCGCGGGGGGGCTCTACAATGAGCAGTTCTTC.

This clonotype was counted a few times. This chain joins TRBV6-5 and TRBJ2-5, with D perhaps matching TRBD2 (5 bases). From germline, CDR1 is MNHEY and CDR2 SVGAGI. The CDR3 loop spans 13 amino acids. V gave up 6 bases and J gave up 0 bases, with 8 bases separating them. In nucleotides, the CDR3 is TGTGCCAGCAGGACTATCAACCAAGAGACCCAGTACTTC. Protein product: CASRTINQETQYF.

The chain uses TRBV5-5 and TRBJ2-1; 11 bases fit TRBD2. The CDR3 is made up of 16 amino acids. V dropped 5 bases and J dropped 5; count of bases not matched to a gene: 9. Germline lookup yields CDR1 SGHKS and CDR2 YYEKEE (reference sequence). This CDR3 reads CASRGIAGGPHNEQFF. The DNA for the CDR3 is TGTGCCAGCAGGGGTATAGCGGGAGGGCCCCACAATGAGCAGTTCTTC.

This clonotype was observed at least ten times. This rearrangement joins TRBV12-3 or TRBV12-4 to TRBJ1-5; 7 positions match TRBD1. J was trimmed by 2 bases and V by 6 bases; bases with no gene match: 7. The CDR3 loop spans 15 amino acids. CDR3 sequence (DNA): TGTGCCAGCAGGCCAACAGGGGACGGCAATCAGCCCCAGCATTTT. This codes for CASRPTGDGNQPQHF.

The sample holds many counts of this clonotype. The CDR3 nucleotides are TGCGCCAGCAGGCGACAAGAGACCCAGTACTTC. Translating it yields CASRRQETQYF. V usage is TRBV10-2 and J usage is TRBJ2-5, with unresolved D. Deletions cut 6 bases from V and 2 bases from J, with 4 bases between. There are 11 residues in the CDR3. Germline V gene lookup returns CDR1 WSHSY and CDR2 SAAADI.

There are many counts of this clonotype. V usage is TRBV10-3 and J usage is TRBJ1-6, with 8 bases that match TRBD1. Germline CDR1 is ENHRY and CDR2 is SYGVKD. V shed 7 bases, J shed 7 bases, and the junction held 6 bases outside the gene matches. The CDR3 has 14 amino acids. This chain's CDR3 is CAITLDRENSPLHF. CDR3 DNA: TGTGCCATCACCCTGGACAGGGAGAATTCACCCCTCCACTTT.

This clonotype has only a few counts. CDR3 DNA: TGTGCCAGCAGCTTAGGACGCTACAATGAGCAGTTCTTC. This translates into CASSLGRYNEQFF. The chain couples TRBV7-9 to TRBJ2-1; D unresolved. Per the germline V gene, CDR1 is SEHNR and CDR2 is FQNEAQ (reference sequence). The V gene lost 1 base and the J gene lost 3 bases, with 4 bases spanning the gap. The length of the CDR3 is 13 residues.

The chain has TRBV18 and TRBJ1-1, with 7 bases lining up with TRBD1. Losses at the gene ends were 6 bases for V and 1 base for J; bases not matched to a gene: 8. Germline CDR1 is KGHSH and CDR2 is LQKENI. The CDR3 contains 15 residues. The CDR3 nucleotides are TGTGCCAGCTCTCGCAAAGGACAGGCGAACACTGAAGCTTTCTTT. Residues: CASSRKGQANTEAFF.

This clonotype was recorded a few times. The genes are TRBV6-5 and TRBJ1-2, with 8 bases lining up with TRBD1. The CDR3 is 14 amino acids. Germline CDR1 reads MNHEY; CDR2 reads SVGAGI. After removal of 8 bases from V and 7 bases from J, the junction contained 12 bases not matched to a gene. CDR3 bases: TGTGCCAGCCGACCGACAGGGGTCGATAGTGGCTACACCTTC. This gives the protein CASRPTGVDSGYTF.

The rearrangement links TRBV28 to TRBJ2-1; D is ambiguous. The V and J ends lost 3 bases and 7 bases respectively, with 13 bases between them. The CDR3 covers 14 residues. Germline CDR1 is MDHEN and CDR2 is SYDVKM. CDR3 sequence (DNA): TGTGCCAGCAGTTTGGATTTTCGGGCTAATGAGCAGTTCTTC. This codes for CASSLDFRANEQFF.

This clonotype was counted a few times. The CDR3 loop reads CASSYTPGSLVDTQYF. The CDR3 region has the DNA TGTGCCAGCAGTTACACCCCCGGGAGTTTAGTAGATACGCAGTATTTT. The chain has TRBV7-8 and TRBJ2-3; D might be TRBD2 (6 bases). This CDR3 spans 16 amino acids. In germline, CDR1 is SGHVS, CDR2 FQNEAQ. Trimming pared 6 bases from V and 5 bases from J, leaving 21 bases between.

This clonotype has ten or more counts. This chain connects TRBV7-3 to TRBJ1-1, with TRBD1 matching over 11 bases. CDR3 length equals 15 residues. The V gene end was trimmed by 1 base and the J gene end by 4 bases; junction bases not matched to a gene: 2. CDR1 and CDR2 from the germline V gene are SGHTA and FQGTGA. The CDR3 DNA sequence: TGTGCCAGCAGCTTAATGGGGACAGGGGGCACTGAAGCTTTCTTT. As protein: CASSLMGTGGTEAFF. Supplemented by reference TRBV7-3 and TRBJ1-1, the full variable domain reads GAGVSQTPSNKVTEKGKYVELRCDPISGHTALYWYRQSLGQGPEFLIYFQGTGAADDSGLPNDRFFAVRPEGSVSTLKIQRTERGDSAVYLCASSLMGTGGTEAFFGQGTRLTVV.

This clonotype was observed a handful of times. V usage is TRBV20-1 and J usage is TRBJ1-4; D is undetermined. Germline V lookup: CDR1 DFQATT, CDR2 SNEGSKA (reference sequence). CDR3 length equals 16 residues. V shed 1 base and J shed 7 bases, with 19 bases lying between them. In DNA form, the CDR3 reads TGCAGTGCTAGAGCCCTGTCGGAAGGTCCAGGTGAAAAACTGTTTTTT. This encodes CSARALSEGPGEKLFF.